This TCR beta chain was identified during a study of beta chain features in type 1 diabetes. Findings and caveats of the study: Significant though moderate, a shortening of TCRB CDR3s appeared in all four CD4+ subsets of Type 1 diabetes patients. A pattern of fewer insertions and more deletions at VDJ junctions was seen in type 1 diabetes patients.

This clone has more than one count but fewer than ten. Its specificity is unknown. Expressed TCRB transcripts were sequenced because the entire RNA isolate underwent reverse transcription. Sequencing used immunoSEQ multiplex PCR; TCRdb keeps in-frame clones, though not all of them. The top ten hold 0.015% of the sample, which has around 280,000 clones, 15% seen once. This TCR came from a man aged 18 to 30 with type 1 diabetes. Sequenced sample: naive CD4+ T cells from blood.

CDR3 protein: CASGLRISGKIGEQFF. DNA for the CDR3: TGTGCTAGTGGTCTCAGGATTAGCGGGAAGATAGGTGAGCAGTTCTTC. J is TRBJ2-1 and V is TRBV12-5; TRBD2 aligns across 8 bases. Germline V gene lookup returns CDR1 LGHNT and CDR2 FRNRAP. Trimming took 5 bases from V and 9 from J; bases not matched to a gene: 15. The CDR3 is 16 residues long.